A selection of T cell receptor beta chains follows, all from one sample in a study of T cells in Graves' hyperthyroidism and ophthalmopathy. MiXCR was run by TCRdb on the multiplex PCR reads, yielding one entry per CDR3 protein. Of some 550,000 distinct CDR3 sequences detected, about 16% appear once; the ten largest clones hold roughly 3.4%. The sample taken for sequencing was blood. All receptors come from a woman in her thirties or forties with Graves' ophthalmopathy. CDR3s include the opening cysteine and the closing phenylalanine or tryptophan. The D gene is left open where the match is weak. Not every row has a clone size; where given, it reads once, few, many or a size class.

clone size	V gene	J gene	CDR3 length	D gene	CDR3 DNA	CDR3 protein
many	TRBV6-5	TRBJ2-7	15	NA	TGTGCCAGCAGTTACTCTTCTCGTCTGCTAGGTGAGCAGTACTTC	CASSYSSRLLGEQYF
NA	TRBV9	TRBJ2-1	20	NA	TGTGCCAGCAGCGCCGCAGGGGGCTTAAAGGCGGGGGGGCGACCCAATGAGCAGTTCTTC	CASSAAGGLKAGGRPNEQFF
NA	TRBV5-5	TRBJ2-1	14	TRBD1	TGTGCCAGCAGCCAAGACAGGGGGTGGGGTGAGCAGTTCTTC	CASSQDRGWGEQFF
few	TRBV2	TRBJ1-6	15	NA	TGTGCCAGCAGGCAACAGGGACCTCCAAATTCACCCCTCCACTTT	CASRQQGPPNSPLHF
NA	TRBV5-1	TRBJ2-2	16	TRBD1	TGCGCCAGCAGCTTCAGGACAGGGGGACCCACCGGGGAGCTGTTTTTT	CASSFRTGGPTGELFF
NA	TRBV10-3	TRBJ2-3	17	NA	TGTGCCTCCACCAGGGATTTAAGGGGTTTGGGCACAGATACGCAGTATTTT	CASTRDLRGLGTDTQYF
many	TRBV20-1	TRBJ1-5	18	TRBD1	TGCAGTGCTAGTGCCGGGAGCAGGGGGTTTTATAGCAATCAGCCCCAGCATTTT	CSASAGSRGFYSNQPQHF
many	TRBV5-1	TRBJ1-2	13	TRBD1	TGCGCCAGCAGCTGGACAGGGGACTATGGCTACACCTTC	CASSWTGDYGYTF
few	TRBV5-1	TRBJ1-1	13	NA	TGCGCCAGCAGCAACACAGGGAACACTGAAGCTTTCTTT	CASSNTGNTEAFF
few	TRBV10-3	TRBJ2-5	17	TRBD2	TGTGCCATCAGTGAGACCCCAGCGGGAGGGCCTGGAGGGACCCAGTACTTC	CAISETPAGGPGGTQYF
NA	TRBV28	TRBJ2-3	13	NA	TGTGCCAGCAGTCCCCCCGGGGCCGCAGGAGAGTATTTT	CASSPPGAAGEYF
NA	TRBV11-2	TRBJ2-2	15	TRBD2	TGTGCCAGCAGACCAACTAGCGGGGACACCGGGGAGCTGTTTTTT	CASRPTSGDTGELFF
many	TRBV6-1	TRBJ2-1	15	TRBD1	TGTGCCAGCTCCCAAGGGACAGGGTGGGTCAATGAGCAGTTCTTC	CASSQGTGWVNEQFF
NA	TRBV2	TRBJ2-3	14	TRBD2	TGTGCCGGGAAGCGGGGGGGGCCCCAAGACACGCAGTATTTT	CAGKRGGPQDTQYF
many	TRBV20-1	TRBJ1-6	15	TRBD1	TGCAGTGCTAAAGCCGGGACAGGGAACAATTCACCCCTCCACTTT	CSAKAGTGNNSPLHF
few	TRBV6-1	TRBJ2-5	15	TRBD1	TGTGCCAGCTGTTGGACAGGGTCAAACAGAGAGACCCAGTACTTC	CASCWTGSNRETQYF
NA	TRBV20-1	TRBJ1-5	18	TRBD1	TGCAGTGCTAGAGATGAGACAGGGAGCTTCGGTAGCAATCAGCCCCAGCGTTTT	CSARDETGSFGSNQPQRF
NA	TRBV9	TRBJ1-6	15	NA	TGTGCCAGCAGCCCTGGTCAGGGGAAGAATTCACCCCTCCACTTT	CASSPGQGKNSPLHF
many	TRBV6-1	TRBJ1-5	12	NA	TGTGCCAGCAGGGTTAGCAATCAGCCCCAGCATTTT	CASRVSNQPQHF
many	TRBV4-1	TRBJ2-3	14	NA	TGTGCCAGCAGCCAAGTTCTTGGGACAGATACGCAGTATTTT	CASSQVLGTDTQYF
many	TRBV7-9	TRBJ1-1	14	NA	TGTGCCAGCACTTCCGGCACGGTGAACACTGAAGCTTTCTTT	CASTSGTVNTEAFF
many	TRBV20-1	TRBJ2-1	16	TRBD2	TGCAGTGCTACCGGCGCGGGCGGGAGGGCCGCCAATGAGCAGTTCTTC	CSATGAGGRAANEQFF
many	TRBV15	TRBJ2-7	15	NA	TGTGCCACCAGCAGAGAAGGGGCGAGCTCCTACGAGCAGTACTTC	CATSREGASSYEQYF
few	TRBV27	TRBJ2-3	11	NA	TGTGCCAGCAGTATCGGGAATACGCAGTATTTT	CASSIGNTQYF
many	TRBV15	TRBJ2-7	16	NA	TGTGCCACCAGCTCCCGTGCGAGGGGAGAAACGGGGGAGCAGTACTTC	CATSSRARGETGEQYF
many	TRBV5-5	TRBJ1-1	14	NA	TGTGCCAGCAGCCTCCTTGTCCAGGGCACTGAAGCTTTCTTT	CASSLLVQGTEAFF
many	TRBV11-2	TRBJ2-1	13	NA	TGTGCCAGCAGCTTGGGGTCCGGGGGTGAGCAGTTCTTC	CASSLGSGGEQFF
few	TRBV12-3/TRBV12-4	TRBJ1-6	18	NA	TGTGCCAGCAGTTTAGGGAACCGACAGGCTTCCTATAATTCACCCCTCCACTTT	CASSLGNRQASYNSPLHF
few	TRBV2	TRBJ1-5	14	TRBD1	TGTGCCAGCAATAAGGACAGGGGCAATCAGCCCCAGCATTTT	CASNKDRGNQPQHF
many	TRBV28	TRBJ2-3	16	NA	TGTGCCAGCAATGGTGCGTCGGCAGGGGAGACAGATACGCAGTATTTT	CASNGASAGETDTQYF
NA	TRBV7-2	TRBJ1-1	16	NA	TGTGCCAGCAGCTTAATGCCCTTGGGCCCGAACACTGAAGCTTTCTTT	CASSLMPLGPNTEAFF
NA	TRBV6-9	TRBJ2-3	15	NA	TGTGCCAGCAGTTACGCCGAAGGGGTGGCAGATACGCAGTATTTT	CASSYAEGVADTQYF
many	TRBV18	TRBJ1-1	12	NA	TGTGCCAGCTCACCAACCCAGGGCAGCGCTTTCTTT	CASSPTQGSAFF
many	TRBV6-2/TRBV6-3	TRBJ2-7	15	NA	TGTGCCAGCAGTTACTCGACGGCGTCCTCCTACGAGCAGTACTTC	CASSYSTASSYEQYF
few	TRBV5-8	TRBJ2-2	14	NA	TGTGCCAGCAGCGCCCGACCGAACACCGGGGAGCTGTTTTTT	CASSARPNTGELFF
many	TRBV7-2	TRBJ2-7	13	NA	TGTGCCAGCAGCTCCCTAGACAGGACCGAGCAGTACTTC	CASSSLDRTEQYF
NA	TRBV3-1	TRBJ1-4	13	TRBD1	TGTGCCAGCCACGGGACAGGGGTTGAAAAACTGTTTTTT	CASHGTGVEKLFF
many	TRBV5-6	TRBJ2-3	15	TRBD1	TGTGCCAGCAGCTTGAGGACAGGGGCGGCAGATACGCAGTATTTT	CASSLRTGAADTQYF
few	TRBV20-1	TRBJ2-7	15	TRBD2	TGCAGTGCTAGAGATCGGGGGGGGGGAGGAGGCGAGCAGTACTTC	CSARDRGGGGGEQYF
many	TRBV20-1	TRBJ2-3	12	TRBD1	TGCAGTGCTAGAGTCAGGGGGGATACGCAGTATTTT	CSARVRGDTQYF
many	TRBV30	TRBJ1-2	15	NA	TGTGCCTGGAGTACAAGTTTTTCAGCTAACTATGGCTACACCTTC	CAWSTSFSANYGYTF
many	TRBV12-3/TRBV12-4	TRBJ1-1	14	TRBD1	TGTGCCAGCAGCCCGACAGGGAGAGGCACTGAAGCTTTCTTT	CASSPTGRGTEAFF
few	TRBV12-3/TRBV12-4	TRBJ1-4	16	TRBD1	TGTGCCAGCAGTCCCACAGGGGGTCAGACTAATGAAAAACTGTTTTTT	CASSPTGGQTNEKLFF
NA	TRBV6-1	TRBJ2-7	13	TRBD2	TGTGCCAGCAAGGCGGGAGAATCCTACGAGCAGTACTTC	CASKAGESYEQYF
many	TRBV10-2	TRBJ2-1	10	NA	TGCGCCAGCAGAGGAAGTGAGCAGTTCTTC	CASRGSEQFF
many	TRBV7-9	TRBJ2-1	15	NA	TGTGCCAGCAGTAATTTTAGGGACTCCTCACGGGAGCAGTTCTTC	CASSNFRDSSREQFF
many	TRBV12-3/TRBV12-4	TRBJ2-1	14	NA	TGTGCCAGCACCCCCTTCGCGGACGGTCGACAGCAGTTCTTC	CASTPFADGRQQFF
NA	TRBV6-1	TRBJ1-1	13	NA	TGTGCCAGCATAGGGCAAGGGCGGACTGAAGCTTTCTTT	CASIGQGRTEAFF
many	TRBV11-2	TRBJ2-3	15	TRBD2	TGTGCCAGCACCAGACTAGCGCCTAGCACAGATACGCAGTATTTT	CASTRLAPSTDTQYF
many	TRBV6-2/TRBV6-3	TRBJ2-7	13	NA	TGTGCCAGCAGACGGGACGGAACCTACGAGCAGTACTTC	CASRRDGTYEQYF
NA	TRBV15	TRBJ2-3	15	NA	TGTGCCACCAGCAAACTCGGTGGGGTCGAGGGCGCGCAGTATTTT	CATSKLGGVEGAQYF
many	TRBV20-1	TRBJ2-3	14	NA	TGCAGTGCTAGAGTCCCAGCTAGCACAGATACGCAGTATTTT	CSARVPASTDTQYF
many	TRBV11-2	TRBJ2-1	15	TRBD2	TGTGCCAGCACACCGAGCGGGAAGGCCTACAATGAGCAGTTCTTC	CASTPSGKAYNEQFF
NA	TRBV27	TRBJ1-1	14	NA	TGTGCCAGCAGTTTGTTCGGACAACTCACTGAAGCTTTCTTT	CASSLFGQLTEAFF
few	TRBV28	TRBJ2-5	12	NA	TGTGCCAGCTCGGTCTCGGGGGAGACCCAGTACTTC	CASSVSGETQYF
NA	TRBV7-9	TRBJ2-2	18	TRBD2	TGTGCCAGCAGCCGGACTAGCGGGGGGGCCTCGAGCACCGGGGAGCTGTTTTTT	CASSRTSGGASSTGELFF
many	TRBV12-3/TRBV12-4	TRBJ2-1	14	TRBD2	TGTGCCAGCAGTCCCAGCGGGACCTACAATGAGCAGTTCTTC	CASSPSGTYNEQFF